This T cell receptor beta chain was recovered during a study of identical twins. The CDR3 contains 17 residues. Germline CDR1 is SGHRS and CDR2 is YFSETQ. Deletions cut 3 bases from V and 3 bases from J, with 20 bases between. One entry per CDR3 protein, called by TCRdb with MiXCR from the 5' RACE reads. The table shows some 1,600,000 distinct CDR3 sequences, with about 32% occurring only once. The chain joins TRBV5-1 to TRBJ2-3; a possible D gene is TRBD2 (5 bases). The sequence came from a newborn girl in good health. The source material was cord blood. The chain's CDR3 is CASSSKDSTITTDTQYF. CDR3 coding DNA: TGCGCCAGCAGCTCGAAGGACTCAACTATTACTACAGATACGCAGTATTTT. Based on the CDR3 plus reference TRBV5-1 and TRBJ2-3, the full variable domain is KAGVTQTPRYLIKTRGQQVTLSCSPISGHRSVSWYQQTPGQGLQFLFEYFSETQRNKGNFPGRFSGRQFSNSRSEMNVSTLELGDSALYLCASSSKDSTITTDTQYFGPGTRLTVL.